This T cell receptor beta chain comes out of a study of regulatory T cells in long-lasting Graves disease. Study-wide results and caveats: In persistent patients, shared public clonotypes (around 2,500) outnumbered those in new patients (roughly 1,000). The study found TRBV28, TRBJ1-2 and TRBJ2-5 favored in persistent disease.

A remark on this clonotype: What it binds is not known.

Arm-PCR of CDR3 regions with iRepertoire HTBI primers generated TCR beta libraries. MiXCR, run by TCRdb on the multiplex PCR reads, gives a single entry per CDR3 protein. The table includes almost 350,000 distinct CDR3 sequences, around a fifth detected once. CDR1 is SGHRS and CDR2 is YFSETQ in the germline V gene. There are 13 residues in the CDR3. The junction had 4 bases not matched to a gene; V was cut back by 4 bases and J by 4 bases. Time point specified: persistent/refractory GD, antithyroid drugs over 5 years with positive TRAb. Extracted RNA from PBMCs served as the source of the TCR library.

The sequence derives from a female donor with Graves disease. The sequences come from peripheral blood mononuclear cells (PBMCs), collected when the disease was refractory, from a patient treated with antithyroid drugs. The chain is built from TRBV5-1 and TRBJ2-5; 7 positions match TRBD1. This CDR3 reads CASSPTGSETQYF. DNA of the CDR3: TGCGCCAGCAGCCCGACAGGGTCAGAGACCCAGTACTTC.